This is a list of T cell receptor beta chains from one sample in a study of T cell responses to AZD1222 COVID-19 vaccine. TCRdb keeps only in-frame clones here, not all; method: immunoSEQ multiplex PCR. The repertoire includes more than 100,000 clones, less than 90% of them detected once, and 2% to 3% sits in the top ten. Sample: peripheral blood, taken on day 0 of AZD1222 vaccination. The receptors come from an adult in good health. Both conserved end residues are part of each CDR3. The D gene is left open where the match is weak. Some rows mark clone size as missing; the rest say once, few, many or name a class of expanded clone.

V gene	D gene	J gene	clone size	CDR3 protein	CDR3 DNA
TRBV5-4	NA	TRBJ2-1	NA	CASSSPGRLDPYNEQFF	TGTGCCAGCAGCTCCCCAGGGAGGCTAGACCCCTACAATGAGCAGTTCTTC
TRBV2	NA	TRBJ1-4	NA	CASSTYEKLFF	TGTGCCAGCAGCACGTACGAAAAACTGTTTTTT
TRBV6-4	TRBD2	TRBJ2-5	once	CASAPTSGGETQYF	TGTGCCAGCGCCCCGACTAGCGGGGGTGAGACCCAGTACTTC
TRBV7-9	NA	TRBJ2-2	NA	CASSLRDTGELFF	TGTGCCAGCAGCTTAAGAGACACCGGGGAGCTGTTTTTT
TRBV5-4	NA	TRBJ2-5	NA	CASSREGRTSETQYF	TGTGCCAGCAGCCGTGAGGGCAGGACGTCAGAGACCCAGTACTTC
TRBV4-2	NA	TRBJ2-7	NA	CASSQDSQGTYEQYF	TGTGCCAGCAGCCAAGATAGCCAGGGGACCTACGAGCAGTACTTC
TRBV29-1	NA	TRBJ1-3	NA	CSVESAGTGNTIYF	TGCAGCGTTGAATCGGCAGGGACTGGAAACACCATATATTTT
TRBV7-2	NA	TRBJ1-1	NA	CASSQTTGTNTEAFF	TGTGCCAGCAGCCAAACTACAGGGACGAACACTGAAGCTTTCTTT
TRBV18	NA	TRBJ1-6	NA	CASSPYGSRTDSPLHF	TGTGCCAGCTCACCATACGGCTCCCGAACGGATTCACCCCTCCACTTT
TRBV10-3	NA	TRBJ1-6	once	CAIRVGESSPLHF	TGTGCCATCCGAGTCGGGGAGAGCTCACCCCTCCACTTT
TRBV5-1	NA	TRBJ2-5	NA	CASSSRERRQETQYF	TGCGCCAGCAGCTCAAGAGAGCGCCGTCAAGAGACCCAGTACTTC
TRBV5-1	NA	TRBJ2-7	NA	CASSLAGSSYEQYF	TGCGCCAGCAGCTTGGCGGGGTCCTCCTACGAGCAGTACTTC
TRBV29-1	NA	TRBJ1-1	NA	CSVEDVGAGLSEAFF	TGCAGCGTTGAAGATGTCGGGGCAGGGCTCTCTGAAGCTTTCTTT
TRBV28	NA	TRBJ2-7	NA	CASSLEGGYSYEQYF	TGTGCCAGCAGTTTAGAGGGCGGCTACTCCTACGAGCAGTACTTC
TRBV28	NA	TRBJ2-5	once	CASSYQYQETQYF	TGTGCCAGCAGTTATCAGTACCAAGAGACCCAGTACTTC
TRBV30	NA	TRBJ1-5	NA	CAWSPDGDQPQHF	TGTGCCTGGAGTCCGGACGGGGATCAGCCCCAGCATTTT
TRBV18	TRBD1	TRBJ1-3	NA	CASSRGTGNGNTIYF	TGTGCCAGCTCACGGGGGACAGGGAACGGAAACACCATATATTTT